The clone carrying this T cell receptor (beta chain) has more than one count but fewer than ten. Its antigen is undetermined. This entry comes from a study of T cell repertoires in cytomegalovirus infection. The wider study: Selection of CMV epitopes for the study included recently identified HLA-C-restricted and well-studied HLA-B-restricted ones. Both CMV infection and a matching HLA type were indicated by public TCR beta signatures. Findings and limits, study-wide: There were HLA-C-restricted CMV-specific TCR beta clonotypes dominating the ex vivo response. The study identified carriers of CMV plus the relevant HLA from cumulative public TCR beta family frequency.

MiXCR was run by TCRdb on the reads, yielding one entry per CDR3 protein. The table shows roughly 800,000 distinct CDR3 sequences, with about 27% occurring only once. Germline CDR1 PRHDT, CDR2 FYEKMQ (reference sequence). The length of the CDR3 is 13 residues. Trimming at V came to 5 bases and at J to 6 bases, leaving 4 bases not matched to a gene. The sample consisted of cultured CD8+ T cells from PBMCs, taken from culture after CMV antigen stimulation. The TCR sequence derives from a human donor in good health (CMV status not recorded). Some clones in this sample may be carry-over from other donors' samples. V gene TRBV13 combines with J gene TRBJ2-1; TRBD1 matches at 7 bases. CDR3 amino acids: CASSVDRANEQFF. The DNA for the CDR3 is TGTGCCAGCAGCGTTGACAGGGCCAATGAGCAGTTCTTC.